What follows is one T cell receptor (beta chain) and its context. The CDR3 spans 14 residues. J gave up 4 bases and V 6 bases, and 7 bases lay outside the gene matches. Germline CDR1 reads MDHEN; CDR2 reads SYDVKM. In the study's own analysis: From reference gene primer amplification, estimates of nucleated cell counts were derived. The table came from immunoSEQ multiplex PCR; TCRdb's copy has only in-frame clones and leaves some out. Clone size and V and J calls were adopted from that table, with D and trimming inferred from the DNA. The sample has 120,000 or so clones; around 87% are singletons. This record comes from a study of blood T cell repertoires in COVID-19. Overall study context: Donors in the United States, Italy and Spain gave samples during acute or convalescent COVID-19.

This sequence was found in a man in his 70s with active or convalescent COVID-19. The V gene is TRBV28, the J gene TRBJ2-7; 9 nucleotides agree with TRBD2. Sequences were obtained from peripheral blood. CDR3 in DNA: TGTGCCAGCAGGGCTCCGGGACTAGCTTACGAGCAGTACTTC. It specifies CASRAPGLAYEQYF. Full variable domain (remainder filled in from reference TRBV28 and TRBJ2-7): DVKVTQSSRYLVKRTGEKVFLECVQDMDHENMFWYRQDPGLGLRLIYFSYDVKMKEKGDIPEGYSVSREKKERFSLILESASTNQTSMYLCASRAPGLAYEQYFGPGTRLTVT.